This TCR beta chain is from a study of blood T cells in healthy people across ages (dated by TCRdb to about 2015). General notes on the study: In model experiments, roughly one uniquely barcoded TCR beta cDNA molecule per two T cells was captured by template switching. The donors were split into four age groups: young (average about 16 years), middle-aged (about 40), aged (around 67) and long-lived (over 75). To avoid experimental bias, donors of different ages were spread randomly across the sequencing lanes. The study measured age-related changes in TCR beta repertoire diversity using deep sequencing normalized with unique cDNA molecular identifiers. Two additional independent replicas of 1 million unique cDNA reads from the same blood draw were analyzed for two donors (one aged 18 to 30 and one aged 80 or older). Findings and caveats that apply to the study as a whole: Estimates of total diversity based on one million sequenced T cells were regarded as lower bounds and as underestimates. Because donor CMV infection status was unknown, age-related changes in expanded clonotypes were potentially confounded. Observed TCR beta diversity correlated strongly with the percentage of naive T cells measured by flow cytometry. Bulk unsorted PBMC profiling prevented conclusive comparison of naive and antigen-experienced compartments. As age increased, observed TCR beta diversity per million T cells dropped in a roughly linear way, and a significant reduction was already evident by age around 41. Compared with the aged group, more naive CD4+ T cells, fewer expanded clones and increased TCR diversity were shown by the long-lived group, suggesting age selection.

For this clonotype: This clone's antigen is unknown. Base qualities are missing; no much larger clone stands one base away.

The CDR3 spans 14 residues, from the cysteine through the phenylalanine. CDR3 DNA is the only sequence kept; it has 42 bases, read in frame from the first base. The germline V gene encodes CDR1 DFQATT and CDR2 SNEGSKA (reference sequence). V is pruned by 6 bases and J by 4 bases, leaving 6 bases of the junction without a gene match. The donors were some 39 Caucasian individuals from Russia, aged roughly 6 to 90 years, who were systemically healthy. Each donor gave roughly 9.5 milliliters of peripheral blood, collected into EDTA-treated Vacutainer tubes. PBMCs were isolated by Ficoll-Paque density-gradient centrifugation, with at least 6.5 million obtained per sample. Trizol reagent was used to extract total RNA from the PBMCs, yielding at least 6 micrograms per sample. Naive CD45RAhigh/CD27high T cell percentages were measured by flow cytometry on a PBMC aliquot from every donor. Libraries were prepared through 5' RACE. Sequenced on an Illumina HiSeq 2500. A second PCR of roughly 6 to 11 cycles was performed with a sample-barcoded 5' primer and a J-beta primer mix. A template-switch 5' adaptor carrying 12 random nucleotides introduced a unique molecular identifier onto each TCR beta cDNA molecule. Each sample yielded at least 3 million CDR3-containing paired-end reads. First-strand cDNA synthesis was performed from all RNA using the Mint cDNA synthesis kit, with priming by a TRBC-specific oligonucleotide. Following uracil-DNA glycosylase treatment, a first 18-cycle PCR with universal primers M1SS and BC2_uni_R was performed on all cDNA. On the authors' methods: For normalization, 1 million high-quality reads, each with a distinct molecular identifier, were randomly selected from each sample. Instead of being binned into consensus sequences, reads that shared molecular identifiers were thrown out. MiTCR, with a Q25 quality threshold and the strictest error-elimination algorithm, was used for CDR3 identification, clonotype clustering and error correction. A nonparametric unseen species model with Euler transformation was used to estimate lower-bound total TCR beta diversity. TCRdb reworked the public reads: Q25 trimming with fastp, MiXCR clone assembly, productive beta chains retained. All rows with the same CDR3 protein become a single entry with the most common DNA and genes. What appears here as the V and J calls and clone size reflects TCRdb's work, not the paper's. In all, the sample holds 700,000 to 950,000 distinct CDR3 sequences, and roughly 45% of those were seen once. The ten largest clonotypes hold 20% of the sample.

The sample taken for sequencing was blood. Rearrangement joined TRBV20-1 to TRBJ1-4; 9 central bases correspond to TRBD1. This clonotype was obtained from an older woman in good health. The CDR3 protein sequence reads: CSAEGQGYNEKLFF. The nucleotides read TGCAGTGCGGAGGGACAGGGCTATAATGAAAAACTGTTTTTT.